This T cell receptor beta chain is drawn from a study of early T cells in non-severe SARS-CoV-2 infection. Study in general: Sequencing targeted bulk RNA from unsorted whole blood, leaving chains unpaired.

This clonotype was recorded at least ten times. Its antigen is as yet unknown. The library protocol tagged individual cDNA molecules with unique molecular identifiers. TCRdb used MiXCR to reprocess the 5' RACE reads, holding one entry per CDR3 protein. The sample lists fewer than 85,000 distinct CDR3 sequences, about 13% seen once, with 1.4% in the top ten. Overall study results and limits: There was a bias toward anti-spike CD8 responses in VDJdb matching, which missed private and CD4 specificities.

Specimen: whole blood. This TCR derives from an adult who was a healthcare worker with PCR-confirmed SARS-CoV-2 infection or an uninfected control (not recorded which).

Here the CDR3 DNA reads TGTGCCAGCAGCTTAGCTATAGCTCCTGCAAATGAGCAGTTCTTC. As protein: CASSLAIAPANEQFF. The gene calls are TRBV7-2 and TRBJ2-1; D uncertain. Looked up from germline, CDR1 is SGHTA and CDR2 is FQGNSA. V lost 0 bases and J lost 7, with 13 bases in between. The CDR3 length is 15 residues.